The clone carrying this TCR beta chain was counted between two and nine times. The read ends 3 residues before the CDR3 terminus; that terminus is restored from the germline J gene. The method was immunoSEQ multiplex PCR; TCRdb's version includes in-frame clones alone and lacks a portion of them. This sample shows some 38,000 clones and no singletons; less than 3% rests with the ten largest. The record originates from a study of T cell clonality in common variable immunodeficiency. The CDR3 spans 13 residues. Per the germline V gene, CDR1 is GTSNPN and CDR2 is SVGIG (reference sequence). The source is a person aged 18 to 75 in good health. The rearrangement links TRBV30 to TRBJ2-3; 10 nucleotides align to TRBD2. The sequencing sample was made of peripheral blood mononuclear cells. CDR3 sequence reads: CAWSLAGGETQYF. Incomplete CDR3 DNA: TGTGCCTGGAGTTTAGCGGGAGGAGAGACG.